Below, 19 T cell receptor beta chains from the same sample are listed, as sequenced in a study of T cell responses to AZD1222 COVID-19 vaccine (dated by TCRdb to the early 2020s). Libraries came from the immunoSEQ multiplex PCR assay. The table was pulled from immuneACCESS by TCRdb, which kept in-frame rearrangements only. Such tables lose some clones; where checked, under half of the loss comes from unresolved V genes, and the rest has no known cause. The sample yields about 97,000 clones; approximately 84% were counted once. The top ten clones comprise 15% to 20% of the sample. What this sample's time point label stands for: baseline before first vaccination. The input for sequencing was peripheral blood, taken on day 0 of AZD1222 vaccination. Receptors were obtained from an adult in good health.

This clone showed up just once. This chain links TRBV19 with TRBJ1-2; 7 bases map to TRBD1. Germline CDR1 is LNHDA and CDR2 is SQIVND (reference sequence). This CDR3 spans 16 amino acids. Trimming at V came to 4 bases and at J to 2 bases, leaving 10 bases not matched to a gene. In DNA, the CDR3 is TGTGCCAGTAGTACCCGGACAGGAGGGCTAAACTATGGCTACACCTTC. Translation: CASSTRTGGLNYGYTF. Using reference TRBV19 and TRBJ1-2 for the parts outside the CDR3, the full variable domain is DGGITQSPKYLFRKEGQNVTLSCEQNLNHDAMYWYRQDPGQGLRLIYYSQIVNDFQKGDIAEGYSVSREKKESFPLTVTSAQKNPTAFYLCASSTRTGGLNYGYTFGSGTRLTVV.

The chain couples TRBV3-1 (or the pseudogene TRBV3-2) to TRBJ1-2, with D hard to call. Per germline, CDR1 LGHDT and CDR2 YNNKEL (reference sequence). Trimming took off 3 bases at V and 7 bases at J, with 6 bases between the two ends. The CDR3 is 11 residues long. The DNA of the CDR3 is TGTGCCAGCAGCCACGAGGCTGGCTACACCTTC. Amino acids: CASSHEAGYTF.

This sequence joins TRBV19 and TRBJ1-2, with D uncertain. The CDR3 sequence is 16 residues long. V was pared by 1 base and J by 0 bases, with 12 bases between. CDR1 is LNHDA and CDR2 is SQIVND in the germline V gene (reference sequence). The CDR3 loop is CASSIASDLSNYGYTF. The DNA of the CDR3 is TGTGCCAGTAGTATAGCCTCGGATCTTTCTAACTATGGCTACACCTTC.

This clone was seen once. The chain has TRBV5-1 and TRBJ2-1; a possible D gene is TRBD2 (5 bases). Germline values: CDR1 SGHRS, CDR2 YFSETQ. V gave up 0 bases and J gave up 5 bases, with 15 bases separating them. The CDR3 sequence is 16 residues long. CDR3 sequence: CASSLGLLVGDNEQFF. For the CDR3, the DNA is TGCGCCAGCAGCTTGGGGCTACTAGTTGGGGACAATGAGCAGTTCTTC.

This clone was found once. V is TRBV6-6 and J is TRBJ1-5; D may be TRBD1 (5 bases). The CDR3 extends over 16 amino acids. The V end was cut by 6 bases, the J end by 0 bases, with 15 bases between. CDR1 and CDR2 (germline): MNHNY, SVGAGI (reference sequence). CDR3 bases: TGTGCCAGCAGATCCTCGGGGGGGGATAGCAATCAGCCCCAGCATTTT. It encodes CASRSSGGDSNQPQHF.

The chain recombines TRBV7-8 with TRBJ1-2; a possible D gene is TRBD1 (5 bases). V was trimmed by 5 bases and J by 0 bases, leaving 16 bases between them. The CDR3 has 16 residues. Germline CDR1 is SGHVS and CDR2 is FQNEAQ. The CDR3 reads CASSPTARGANYGYTF. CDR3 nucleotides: TGTGCCAGCAGCCCCACAGCGAGAGGGGCTAACTATGGCTACACCTTC.

The CDR3 DNA follows: TGTGCCAGCAGCTTGGGACCGCCATCCTCTGGAAACACCATATATTTT. Translating gives CASSLGPPSSGNTIYF. The V gene is TRBV5-6, the J gene TRBJ1-3; unclear D gene. The CDR3 sequence is 16 residues long. V lost 0 bases to trimming and J lost 0 bases, with 10 bases between them. Germline V gene lookup returns CDR1 SGHDT and CDR2 YYEEEE.

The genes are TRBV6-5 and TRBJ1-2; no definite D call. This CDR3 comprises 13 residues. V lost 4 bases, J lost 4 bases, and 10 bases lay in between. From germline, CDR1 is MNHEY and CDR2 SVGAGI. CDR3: CASSSPGTYGYTF. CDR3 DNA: TGTGCCAGCAGTTCCCCCGGAACCTATGGCTACACCTTC.

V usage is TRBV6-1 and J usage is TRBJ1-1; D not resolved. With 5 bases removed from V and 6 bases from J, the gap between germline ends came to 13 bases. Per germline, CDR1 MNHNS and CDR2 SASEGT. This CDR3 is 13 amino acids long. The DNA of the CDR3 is TGTGCCAGCAGTTCCAAGAGGACGTCTGAAGCTTTCTTT. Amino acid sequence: CASSSKRTSEAFF.

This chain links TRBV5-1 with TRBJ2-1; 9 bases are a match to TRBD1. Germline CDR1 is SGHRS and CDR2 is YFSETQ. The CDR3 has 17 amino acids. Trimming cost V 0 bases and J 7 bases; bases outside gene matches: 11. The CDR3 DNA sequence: TGCGCCAGCAGCTTGGTCCTCTCCGGGACAGGGCTTAATGAGCAGTTCTTC. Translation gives CASSLVLSGTGLNEQFF. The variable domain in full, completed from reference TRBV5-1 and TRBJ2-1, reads KAGVTQTPRYLIKTRGQQVTLSCSPISGHRSVSWYQQTPGQGLQFLFEYFSETQRNKGNFPGRFSGRQFSNSRSEMNVSTLELGDSALYLCASSLVLSGTGLNEQFFGPGTRLTVL.

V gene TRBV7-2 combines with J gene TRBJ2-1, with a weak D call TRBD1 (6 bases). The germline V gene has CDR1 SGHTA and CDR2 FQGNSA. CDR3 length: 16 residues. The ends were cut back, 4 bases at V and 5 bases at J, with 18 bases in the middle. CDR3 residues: CASSSPLGGGHNEQFF. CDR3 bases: TGTGCCAGCAGCTCGCCTCTAGGGGGTGGACACAATGAGCAGTTCTTC.

This CDR3 is CASSFDTEAFF. DNA for the CDR3: TGTGCCAGCAGTTTTGATACTGAAGCTTTCTTT. The chain has TRBV6-2 or TRBV6-3 and TRBJ1-1, with no clear D. The CDR3 is 11 amino acids. Per germline, CDR1 MNHEY and CDR2 SVGEGT. Trimming cost V 4 bases and J 5 bases, with 5 bases left between them.

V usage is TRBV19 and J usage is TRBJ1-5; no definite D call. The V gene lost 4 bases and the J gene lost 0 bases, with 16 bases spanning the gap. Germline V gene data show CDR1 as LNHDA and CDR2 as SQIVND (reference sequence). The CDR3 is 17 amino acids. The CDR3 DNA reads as TGTGCCAGTAGTAAAACAGAATTTCATTATAGCAATCAGCCCCAGCATTTT. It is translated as CASSKTEFHYSNQPQHF.

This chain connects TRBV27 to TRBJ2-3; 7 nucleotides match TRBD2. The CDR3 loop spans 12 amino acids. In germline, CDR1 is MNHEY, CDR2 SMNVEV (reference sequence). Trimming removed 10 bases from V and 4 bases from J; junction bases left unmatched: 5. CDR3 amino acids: CATSTSSDTQYF. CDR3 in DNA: TGTGCCACTTCGACTAGCTCAGATACGCAGTATTTT.

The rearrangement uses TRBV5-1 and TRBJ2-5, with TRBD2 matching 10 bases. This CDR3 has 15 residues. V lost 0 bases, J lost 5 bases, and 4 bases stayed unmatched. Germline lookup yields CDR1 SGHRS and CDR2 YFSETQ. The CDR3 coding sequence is TGCGCCAGCAGCTTGGTACCTAGCGGGGGTGAGACCCAGTACTTC. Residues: CASSLVPSGGETQYF.

The CDR3 region has the DNA TGTGCCAGTAGGGTCATGATGGGGGACACCGGGGAGCTGTTTTTT. Encoded protein: CASRVMMGDTGELFF. This sequence joins TRBV19 and TRBJ2-2; D tentatively fits TRBD1 or TRBD2 (5 bases each). V gave up 6 bases and J gave up 3 bases, with 14 bases separating them. Germline lookup yields CDR1 LNHDA and CDR2 SQIVND (reference sequence). This CDR3 is 15 amino acids long.

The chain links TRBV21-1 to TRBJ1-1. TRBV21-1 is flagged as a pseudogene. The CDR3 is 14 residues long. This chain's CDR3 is CASSNLPGEGEAFF. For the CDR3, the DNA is TGTGCCAGCAGCAATCTCCCAGGGGAGGGTGAAGCTTTCTTT.

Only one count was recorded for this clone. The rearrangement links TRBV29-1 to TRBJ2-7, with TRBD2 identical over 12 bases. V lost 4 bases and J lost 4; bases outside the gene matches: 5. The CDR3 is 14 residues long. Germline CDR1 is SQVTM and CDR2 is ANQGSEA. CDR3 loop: CSVVGLAGKYEQYF. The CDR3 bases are TGCAGCGTTGTCGGACTAGCGGGAAAATACGAGCAGTACTTC.

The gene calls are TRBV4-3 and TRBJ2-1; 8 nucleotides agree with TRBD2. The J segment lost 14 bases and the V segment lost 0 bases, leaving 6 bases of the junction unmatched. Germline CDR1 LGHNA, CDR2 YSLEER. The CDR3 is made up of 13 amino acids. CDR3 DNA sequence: TGCGCCAGCAGCCAAGATCTCCGGGAGGGGGAGTTCTTC. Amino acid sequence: CASSQDLREGEFF.